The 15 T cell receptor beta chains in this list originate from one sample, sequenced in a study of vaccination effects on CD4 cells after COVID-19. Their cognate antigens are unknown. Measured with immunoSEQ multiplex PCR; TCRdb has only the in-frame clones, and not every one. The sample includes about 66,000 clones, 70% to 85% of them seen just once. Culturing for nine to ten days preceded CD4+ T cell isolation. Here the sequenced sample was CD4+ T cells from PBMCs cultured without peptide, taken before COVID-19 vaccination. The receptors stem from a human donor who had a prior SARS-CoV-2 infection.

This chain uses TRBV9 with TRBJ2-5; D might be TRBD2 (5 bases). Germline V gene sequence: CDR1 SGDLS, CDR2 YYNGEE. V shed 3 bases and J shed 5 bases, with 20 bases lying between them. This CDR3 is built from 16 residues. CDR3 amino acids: CASSGKRGSESETQYF. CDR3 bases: TGTGCCAGCAGCGGCAAGAGAGGTAGCGAGTCGGAGACCCAGTACTTC.

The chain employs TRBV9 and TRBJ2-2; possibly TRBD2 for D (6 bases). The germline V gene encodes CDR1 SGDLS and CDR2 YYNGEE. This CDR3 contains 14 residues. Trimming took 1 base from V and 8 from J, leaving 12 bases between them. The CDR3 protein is CASSVWGVGGELFF. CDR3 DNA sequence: TGTGCCAGCAGCGTATGGGGGGTTGGTGGGGAGCTGTTTTTT.

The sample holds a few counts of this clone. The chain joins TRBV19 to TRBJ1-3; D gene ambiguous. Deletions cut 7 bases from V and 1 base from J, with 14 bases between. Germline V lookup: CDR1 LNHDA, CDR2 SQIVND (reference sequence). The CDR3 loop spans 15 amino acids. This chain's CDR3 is CASTVSAFSGNTIYF. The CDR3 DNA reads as TGTGCCAGTACCGTATCCGCCTTTTCTGGAAACACCATATATTTT.

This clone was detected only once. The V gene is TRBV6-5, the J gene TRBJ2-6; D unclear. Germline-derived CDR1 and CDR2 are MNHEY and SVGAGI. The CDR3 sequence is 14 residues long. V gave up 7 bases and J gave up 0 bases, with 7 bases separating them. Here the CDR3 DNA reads TGTGCCAGCACCCTTTCCTCTGGGGCCAACGTCCTGACTTTC. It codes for CASTLSSGANVLTF.

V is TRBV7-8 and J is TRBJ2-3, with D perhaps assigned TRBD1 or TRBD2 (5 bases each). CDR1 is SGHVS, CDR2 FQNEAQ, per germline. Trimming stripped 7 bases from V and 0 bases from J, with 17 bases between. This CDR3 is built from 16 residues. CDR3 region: CASISRGVSSTDTQYF. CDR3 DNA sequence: TGTGCCAGCATCAGTAGGGGAGTGTCTAGCACAGATACGCAGTATTTT.

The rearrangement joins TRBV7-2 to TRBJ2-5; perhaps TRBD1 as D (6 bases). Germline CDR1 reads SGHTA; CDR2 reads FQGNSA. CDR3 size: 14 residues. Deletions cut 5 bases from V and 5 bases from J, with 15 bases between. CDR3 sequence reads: CASSPPGQLETQYF. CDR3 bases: TGTGCCAGCAGCCCACCGGGACAACTGGAGACCCAGTACTTC.

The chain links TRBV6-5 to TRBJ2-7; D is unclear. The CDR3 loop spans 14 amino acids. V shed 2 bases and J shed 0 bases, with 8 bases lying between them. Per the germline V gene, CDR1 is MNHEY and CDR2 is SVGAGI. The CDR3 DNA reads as TGTGCCAGCAGTTACGACATGGGCTCCTACGAGCAGTACTTC. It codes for CASSYDMGSYEQYF.

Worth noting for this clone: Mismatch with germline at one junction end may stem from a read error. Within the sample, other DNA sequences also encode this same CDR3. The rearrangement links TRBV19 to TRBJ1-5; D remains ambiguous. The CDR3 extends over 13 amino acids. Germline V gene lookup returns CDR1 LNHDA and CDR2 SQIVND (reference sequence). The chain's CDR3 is CASSPPYNQPQHF. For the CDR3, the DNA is TGCGCCAGTAGTCCCCCATACAATCAGCCCCAGCATTTT.

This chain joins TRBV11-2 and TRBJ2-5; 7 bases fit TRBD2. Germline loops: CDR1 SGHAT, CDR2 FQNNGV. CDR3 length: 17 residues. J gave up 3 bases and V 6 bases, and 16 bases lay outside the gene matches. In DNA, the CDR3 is TGTGCCAGCAGGGGGATTCGGCTAGCGGAGACCAAAGAGACCCAGTACTTC. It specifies CASRGIRLAETKETQYF.

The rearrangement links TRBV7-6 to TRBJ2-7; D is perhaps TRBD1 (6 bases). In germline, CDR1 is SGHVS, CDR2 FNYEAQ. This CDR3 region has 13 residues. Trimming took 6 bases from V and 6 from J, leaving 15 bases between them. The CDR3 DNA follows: TGTGCCAGCAGTCAGGGGCAGGGTGGCGAGCAGTACTTC. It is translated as CASSQGQGGEQYF.

The CDR3 DNA is TGCGCCAGCAGCTTAATCAGCCCTTACGAGCAGTACTTC. It translates to CASSLISPYEQYF. V and J are TRBV5-1 and TRBJ2-7; D is undetermined. V lost 2 bases and J 4 bases, leaving 10 bases between the germline ends. The length of the CDR3 is 13 residues. In germline, CDR1 is SGHRS, CDR2 YFSETQ.

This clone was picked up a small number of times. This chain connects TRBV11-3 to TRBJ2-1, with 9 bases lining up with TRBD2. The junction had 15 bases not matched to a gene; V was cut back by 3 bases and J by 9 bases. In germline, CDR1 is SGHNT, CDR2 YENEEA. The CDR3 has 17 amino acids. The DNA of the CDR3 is TGTGCCAGCAGCTTTCACCTCGGGGGGGCTAGCGGGGTTGAGCAGTTCTTC. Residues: CASSFHLGGASGVEQFF.

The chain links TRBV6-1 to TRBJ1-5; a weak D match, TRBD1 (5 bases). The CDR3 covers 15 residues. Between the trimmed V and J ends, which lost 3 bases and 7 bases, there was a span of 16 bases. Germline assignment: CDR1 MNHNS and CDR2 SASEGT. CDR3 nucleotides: TGTGCCAGCAGTGAGGTATGGGGGTCCGGGCAGCCCCAGCATTTT. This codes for CASSEVWGSGQPQHF.

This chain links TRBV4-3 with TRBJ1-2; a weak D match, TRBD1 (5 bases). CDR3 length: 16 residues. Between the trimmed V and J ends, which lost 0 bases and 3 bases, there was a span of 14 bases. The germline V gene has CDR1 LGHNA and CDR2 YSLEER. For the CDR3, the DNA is TGCGCCAGCAGCCAAGACTCGGTCAGGGAGGACTATGGCTACACCTTC. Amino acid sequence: CASSQDSVREDYGYTF.

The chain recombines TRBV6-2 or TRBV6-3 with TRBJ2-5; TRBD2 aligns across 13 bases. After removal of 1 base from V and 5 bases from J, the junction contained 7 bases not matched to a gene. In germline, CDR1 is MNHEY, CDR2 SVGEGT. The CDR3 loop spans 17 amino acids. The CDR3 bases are TGTGCCAGCAGTTACTTCGGACTAGCGGGAGTCGTGGAGACCCAGTACTTC. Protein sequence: CASSYFGLAGVVETQYF.